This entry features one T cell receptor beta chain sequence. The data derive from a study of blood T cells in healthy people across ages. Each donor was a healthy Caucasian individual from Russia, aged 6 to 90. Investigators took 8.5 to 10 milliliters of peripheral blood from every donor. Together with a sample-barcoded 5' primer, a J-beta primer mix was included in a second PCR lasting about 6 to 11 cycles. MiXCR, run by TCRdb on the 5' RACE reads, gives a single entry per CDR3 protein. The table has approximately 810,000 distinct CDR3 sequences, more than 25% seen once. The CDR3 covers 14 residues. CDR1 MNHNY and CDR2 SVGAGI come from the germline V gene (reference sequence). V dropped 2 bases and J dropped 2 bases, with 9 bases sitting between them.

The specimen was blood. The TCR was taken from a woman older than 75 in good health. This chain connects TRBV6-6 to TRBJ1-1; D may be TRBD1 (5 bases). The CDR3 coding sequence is TGTGCCAGCAGTTACGGAGGGGACAACACTGAAGCTTTCTTT. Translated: CASSYGGDNTEAFF.